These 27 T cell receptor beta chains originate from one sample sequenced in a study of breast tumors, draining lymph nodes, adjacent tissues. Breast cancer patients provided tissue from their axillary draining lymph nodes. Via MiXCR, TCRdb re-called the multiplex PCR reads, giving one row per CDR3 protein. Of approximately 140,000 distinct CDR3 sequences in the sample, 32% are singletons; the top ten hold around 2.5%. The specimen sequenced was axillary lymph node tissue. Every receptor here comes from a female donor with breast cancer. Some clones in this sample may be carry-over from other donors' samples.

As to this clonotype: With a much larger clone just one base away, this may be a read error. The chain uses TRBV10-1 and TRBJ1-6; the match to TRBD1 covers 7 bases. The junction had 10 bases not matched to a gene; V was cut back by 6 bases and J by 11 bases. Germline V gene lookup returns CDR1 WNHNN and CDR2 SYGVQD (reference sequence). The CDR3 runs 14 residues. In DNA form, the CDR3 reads TGCGCCAGCAGCCCTGGACAGGCGTTCGCACCCCTCCACTTT. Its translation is CASSPGQAFAPLHF.

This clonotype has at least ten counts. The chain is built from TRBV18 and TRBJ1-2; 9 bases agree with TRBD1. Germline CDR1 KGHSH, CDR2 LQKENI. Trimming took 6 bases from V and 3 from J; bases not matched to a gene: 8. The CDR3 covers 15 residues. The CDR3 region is CASSARDRADYGYTF. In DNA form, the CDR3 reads TGTGCCAGCTCCGCCCGGGACAGGGCAGACTATGGCTACACCTTC.

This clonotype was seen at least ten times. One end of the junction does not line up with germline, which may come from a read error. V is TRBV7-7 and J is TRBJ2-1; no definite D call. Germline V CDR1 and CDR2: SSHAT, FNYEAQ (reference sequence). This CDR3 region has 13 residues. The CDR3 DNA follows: TGTGCTAGCAGTCGACAAAATGGCAATGAGCAGTTCTTC. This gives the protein CASSRQNGNEQFF. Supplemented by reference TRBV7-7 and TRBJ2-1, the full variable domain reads GAGVSQSPRYKVTKRGQDVTLRCDPISSHATLYWYQQALGQGPEFLTYFNYEAQPDKSGLPSDRFSAERPEGSISTLTIQRTEQRDSAMYRCASSRQNGNEQFFGPGTRLTVL.

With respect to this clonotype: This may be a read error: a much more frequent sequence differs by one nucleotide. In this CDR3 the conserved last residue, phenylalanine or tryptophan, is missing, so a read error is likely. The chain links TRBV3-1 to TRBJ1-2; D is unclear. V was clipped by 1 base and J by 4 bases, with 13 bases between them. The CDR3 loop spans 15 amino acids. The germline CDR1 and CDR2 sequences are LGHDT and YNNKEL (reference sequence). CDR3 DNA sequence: TGTGCCAGCAGCCAAGGGACGGCTCGGGGCTATGGCTACACCATC. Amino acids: CASSQGTARGYGYTI.

CDR3 loop: CASSLWTGRVEQYF. The CDR3 coding sequence is TGCGCCAGCAGCTTGTGGACAGGGAGGGTCGAGCAGTACTTC. The chain carries TRBV5-1 and TRBJ2-7, with D possibly matching TRBD1 (8 bases). Trimming shortened V by 1 base and J by 6 bases, and 14 bases separated the two germline ends. Germline V gene sequence: CDR1 SGHRS, CDR2 YFSETQ. CDR3 size: 14 residues.

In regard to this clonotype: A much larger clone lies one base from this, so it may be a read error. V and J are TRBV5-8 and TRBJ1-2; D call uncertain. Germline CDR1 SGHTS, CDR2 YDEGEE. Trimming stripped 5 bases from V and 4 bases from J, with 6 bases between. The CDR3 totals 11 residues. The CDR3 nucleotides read TGTGCCAGCAGGAGCTGCTATGGCTACACCTTC. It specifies CASRSCYGYTF.

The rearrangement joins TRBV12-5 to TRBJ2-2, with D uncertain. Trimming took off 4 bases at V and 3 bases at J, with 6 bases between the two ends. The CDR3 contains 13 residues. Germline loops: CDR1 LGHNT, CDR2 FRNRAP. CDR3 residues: CASGSVYTGELFF. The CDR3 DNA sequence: TGTGCTAGTGGTTCCGTATACACCGGGGAGCTGTTTTTT.

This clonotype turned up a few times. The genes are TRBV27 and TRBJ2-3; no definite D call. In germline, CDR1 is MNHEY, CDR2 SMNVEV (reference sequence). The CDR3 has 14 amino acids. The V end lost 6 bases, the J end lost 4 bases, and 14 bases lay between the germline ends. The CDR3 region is CASSLSQLADTQYF. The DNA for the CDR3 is TGTGCCAGCAGCCTCTCACAACTGGCAGATACGCAGTATTTT.

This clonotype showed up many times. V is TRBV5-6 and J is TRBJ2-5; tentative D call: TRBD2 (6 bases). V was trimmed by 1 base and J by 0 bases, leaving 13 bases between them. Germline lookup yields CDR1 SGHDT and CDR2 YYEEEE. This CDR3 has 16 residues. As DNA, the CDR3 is TGTGCCAGCAGCTTGTTCGGGGGTTTGTACCAAGAGACCCAGTACTTC. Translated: CASSLFGGLYQETQYF.

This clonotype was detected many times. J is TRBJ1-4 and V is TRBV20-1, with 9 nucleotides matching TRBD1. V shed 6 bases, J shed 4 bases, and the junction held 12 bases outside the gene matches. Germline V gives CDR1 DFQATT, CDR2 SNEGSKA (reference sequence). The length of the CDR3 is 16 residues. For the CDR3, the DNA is TGCAGTGCGAACGATCCAGGGACAGGGTATAATGAAAAACTGTTTTTT. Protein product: CSANDPGTGYNEKLFF.

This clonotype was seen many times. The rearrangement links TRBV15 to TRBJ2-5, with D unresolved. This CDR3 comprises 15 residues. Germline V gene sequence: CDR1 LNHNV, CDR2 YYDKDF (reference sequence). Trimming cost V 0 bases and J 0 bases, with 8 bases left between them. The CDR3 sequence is CATSRDPQYQETQYF. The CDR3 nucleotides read TGTGCCACCAGCAGAGATCCCCAATACCAAGAGACCCAGTACTTC.

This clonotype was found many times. Here the CDR3 reads CSARDPASGPQETQYF. The CDR3 DNA follows: TGCAGTGCTAGAGATCCGGCTAGCGGCCCCCAAGAGACCCAGTACTTC. J is TRBJ2-5 and V is TRBV20-1, with 7 bases that match TRBD2. CDR1 is DFQATT and CDR2 is SNEGSKA in the germline V gene (reference sequence). V shed 0 bases, J shed 1 base, and the junction held 8 bases outside the gene matches. The CDR3 has 16 amino acids.

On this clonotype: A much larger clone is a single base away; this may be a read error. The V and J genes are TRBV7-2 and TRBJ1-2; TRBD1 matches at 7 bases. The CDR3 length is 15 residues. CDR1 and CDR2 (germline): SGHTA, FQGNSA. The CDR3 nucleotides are TGTGCCAGCAGCTCCCACGACAGGGCTGACTATGGCTACCCCTTC. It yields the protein CASSSHDRADYGYPF.

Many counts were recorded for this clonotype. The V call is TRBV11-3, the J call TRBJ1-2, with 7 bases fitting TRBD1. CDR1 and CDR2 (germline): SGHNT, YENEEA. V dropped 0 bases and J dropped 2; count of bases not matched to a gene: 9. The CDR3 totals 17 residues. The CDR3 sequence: CASSLDLGPGQNYGYTF. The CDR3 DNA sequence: TGTGCCAGCAGCTTAGATTTAGGACCGGGACAGAACTATGGCTACACCTTC.

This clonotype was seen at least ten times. The CDR3, as DNA: TGTGCCAGCAGTAGGGAATCCAGGGGGGAAGCTTTCTTT. Its translation is CASSRESRGEAFF. The chain joins TRBV2 to TRBJ1-1; TRBD1 matches 7 bases. J gave up 8 bases and V 5 bases, and 8 bases lay outside the gene matches. CDR3 length equals 13 residues. Germline lookup yields CDR1 SNHLY and CDR2 FYNNEI.

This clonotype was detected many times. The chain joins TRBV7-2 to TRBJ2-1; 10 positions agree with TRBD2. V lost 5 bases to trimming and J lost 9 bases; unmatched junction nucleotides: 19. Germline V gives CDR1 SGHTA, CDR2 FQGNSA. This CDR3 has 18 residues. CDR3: CASSLPLSRAGGPGEQFF. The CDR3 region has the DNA TGTGCCAGCAGCCTTCCCCTCTCTAGAGCGGGGGGGCCGGGTGAGCAGTTCTTC.

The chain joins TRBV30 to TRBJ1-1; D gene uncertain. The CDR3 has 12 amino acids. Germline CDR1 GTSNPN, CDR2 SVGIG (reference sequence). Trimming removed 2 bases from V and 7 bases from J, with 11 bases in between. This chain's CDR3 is CAWSKEGREAFF. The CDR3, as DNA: TGTGCCTGGAGTAAGGAGGGTCGTGAAGCTTTCTTT.

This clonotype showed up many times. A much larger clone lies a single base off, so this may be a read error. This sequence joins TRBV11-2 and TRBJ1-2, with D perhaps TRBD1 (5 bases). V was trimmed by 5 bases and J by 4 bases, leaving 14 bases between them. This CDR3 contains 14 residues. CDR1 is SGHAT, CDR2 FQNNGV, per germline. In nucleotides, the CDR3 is TGTGCCAGCAGCATAGGACACCTTACCTATGGCTACACCTTC. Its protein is CASSIGHLTYGYTF.

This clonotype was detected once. CDR3 coding DNA: TGTGCCAGCTCCGATGCTAGCGGGGCGGCCAATGAGCAGTTCTTC. It specifies CASSDASGAANEQFF. V is TRBV4-2 and J is TRBJ2-1, with TRBD2 matching over 9 bases. Trimming removed 8 bases from V and 6 bases from J; junction bases left unmatched: 11. Looked up from germline, CDR1 is LGHNA and CDR2 is YNFKEQ. The CDR3 has 15 residues.

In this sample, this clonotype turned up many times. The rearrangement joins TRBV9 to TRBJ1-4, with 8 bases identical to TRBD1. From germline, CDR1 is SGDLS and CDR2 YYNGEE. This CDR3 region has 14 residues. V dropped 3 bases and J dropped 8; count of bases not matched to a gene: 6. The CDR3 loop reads CASSADREGEKLFF. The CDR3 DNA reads TGTGCCAGCAGCGCGGACAGGGAAGGGGAAAAACTGTTTTTT.

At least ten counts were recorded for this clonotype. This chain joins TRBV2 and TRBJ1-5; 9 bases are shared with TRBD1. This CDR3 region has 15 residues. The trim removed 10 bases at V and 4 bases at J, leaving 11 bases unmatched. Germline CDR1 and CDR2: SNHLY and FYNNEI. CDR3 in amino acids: CATSGQGLGNQPQHF. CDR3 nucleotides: TGTGCCACCTCGGGACAGGGTTTGGGTAATCAGCCCCAGCATTTT.

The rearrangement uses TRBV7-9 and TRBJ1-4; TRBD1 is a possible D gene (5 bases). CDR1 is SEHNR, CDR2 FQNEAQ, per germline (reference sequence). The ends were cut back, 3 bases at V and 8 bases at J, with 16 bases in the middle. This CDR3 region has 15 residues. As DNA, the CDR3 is TGTGCCAGCAGCTTCGGGACGCCGGGGCGAGAAAAACTGTTTTTT. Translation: CASSFGTPGREKLFF.

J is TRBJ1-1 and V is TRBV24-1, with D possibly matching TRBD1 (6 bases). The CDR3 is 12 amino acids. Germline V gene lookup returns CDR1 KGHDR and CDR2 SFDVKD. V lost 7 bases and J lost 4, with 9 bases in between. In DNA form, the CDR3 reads TGTGCCACCAGCGACAGGAGCACTGAAGCTTTCTTT. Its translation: CATSDRSTEAFF.

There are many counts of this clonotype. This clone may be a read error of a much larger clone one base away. The CDR3, as DNA: TGTGCCAGCAGCTCTCTCAGGGGAGCTAACTATGGCTACACCTTC. This sequence encodes CASSSLRGANYGYTF. The chain recombines TRBV11-2 with TRBJ1-2, with a weak D call TRBD1 (6 bases). Germline CDR1 reads SGHAT; CDR2 reads FQNNGV. This CDR3 has 15 residues. V lost 4 bases and J 0 bases, leaving 12 bases between the germline ends.

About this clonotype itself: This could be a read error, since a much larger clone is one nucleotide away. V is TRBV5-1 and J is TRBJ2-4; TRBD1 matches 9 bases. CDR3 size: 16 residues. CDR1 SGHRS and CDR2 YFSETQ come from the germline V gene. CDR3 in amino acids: CASSSGQGLAENIQYF. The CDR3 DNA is TGCGCCAGCAGCTCAGGACAGGGGCTAGCCGAAAACATTCAGTACTTC.

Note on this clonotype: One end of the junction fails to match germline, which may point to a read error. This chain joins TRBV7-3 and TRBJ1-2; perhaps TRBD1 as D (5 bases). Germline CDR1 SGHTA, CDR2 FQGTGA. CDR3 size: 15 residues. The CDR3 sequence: CASSPEDRLSDGYTF. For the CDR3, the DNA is TGTGCCAGCAGCCCGGAAGACAGACTATCGGATGGTTACACCTTC. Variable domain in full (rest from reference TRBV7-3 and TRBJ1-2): GAGVSQTPSNKVTEKGKYVELRCDPISGHTALYWYRQSLGQGPEFLIYFQGTGAADDSGLPNDRFFAVRPEGSVSTLKIQRTERGDSAVYLCASSPEDRLSDGYTFGSGTRLTVV.

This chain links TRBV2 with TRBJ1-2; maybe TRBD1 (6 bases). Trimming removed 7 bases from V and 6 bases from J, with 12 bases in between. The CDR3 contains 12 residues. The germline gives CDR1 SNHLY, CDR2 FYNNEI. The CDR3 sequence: CASTPDRDGYTF. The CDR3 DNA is TGTGCCAGCACCCCGGACAGAGATGGCTACACCTTC. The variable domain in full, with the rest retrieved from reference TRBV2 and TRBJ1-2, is EPEVTQTPSHQVTQMGQEVILRCVPISNHLYFYWYRQILGQKVEFLVSFYNNEISEKSEIFDDQFSVERPDGSNFTLKIRSTKLEDSAMYFCASTPDRDGYTFGSGTRLTVV.